Listed below are T cell receptor beta chains from one sample, sequenced in a study of tumor-infiltrating lymphocytes in oesophageal squamous cell carcinoma. TCRdb re-analysed the PCR reads in MiXCR, keeping a single row per CDR3 protein. The sample has approximately 12,000 distinct CDR3 sequences; roughly 60% are singletons. The specimen sequenced was esophageal tumor tissue. These receptors were collected from a male donor with esophageal squamous cell carcinoma. The conserved cysteine and the conserved F or W are not part of the CDR3 here. Fields, in order: CDR3 length, J gene, V gene, CDR3 protein.

>13|.|TRBV7-2
ASSFYRGTPYEQY
>14|TRBJ1-2|TRBV15
ATSTSGGQGDYGYT
>13|TRBJ2-1|TRBV12-3/TRBV12-4
ASSFGDGTYNEQF
>16|TRBJ2-3|TRBV18
ASSPPGTSVLWSDTQY
>13|.|TRBV12-3/TRBV12-4
ASSLGQVDLETQY
>14|TRBJ2-1|TRBV7-8
ASSFYATGKYNEQF
>13|.|TRBV28
ASIKGTSGANEQF
>13|TRBJ2-7|TRBV7-3
ASSLAAGTSYEQY
>12|.|TRBV7-8
ASSPRDNSYEQY
>13|TRBJ2-5|TRBV7-3
ASSPRHREGETQY
>14|.|TRBV19
ASSIRRGRALNEQF
>11|TRBJ2-1|TRBV19
ATGGSSYNEQF
>11|TRBJ2-7|TRBV11-2
ASSPRQAAEQY
>15|.|TRBV7-2
ASSLRGLASYYNEQF
>14|TRBJ2-2|TRBV7-3
ASSSTAGGLPGELF
>14|.|TRBV11-3
ASSPGRKSSSYEQY
>11|.|TRBV6-9
ASSYGRWETQY
>12|TRBJ1-6|TRBV12-3/TRBV12-4
ASSFFGEGSPLH
>12|TRBJ2-1|TRBV7-2
ASSLEGSYNEQF
>13|.|TRBV28
ASSPPTSGGGTQY
>12|TRBJ1-6|TRBV7-3
ASSLRRGRETQY
>16|TRBJ1-1|TRBV11-3
ASSRNVAAAPMNTEAF
>14|.|TRBV7-2
ASSFNLGAPASEQY
>12|TRBJ2-7|TRBV11-3
ASSRLGSSYEQY
>12|TRBJ2-7|TRBV7-6
ASSFGGFSYEQY
>12|TRBJ2-5|TRBV7-2
ASSPGQGQETQY
>13|TRBJ2-3|TRBV11-3
ASSLGGVSTDTQY
>11|.|TRBV10-3
AIKAPSLGTQY
>14|TRBJ2-3|TRBV5-4
ASSLFLGAGIVTQY
>13|TRBJ2-1|TRBV6-1
ASTNEGHRYNEQF
>13|TRBJ2-3|TRBV7-2
ASSLRAGGSDTQY
>15|TRBJ2-1|TRBV12-3/TRBV12-4
ASSRLAGVLRDNEQF
>12|TRBJ2-5|TRBV6-9
ASGSGTRIETQY
>14|TRBJ2-3|TRBV11-2
ASSLEAGGFTDTQY
>13|TRBJ2-3|TRBV7-2
ASSLSSGYTDTQY
>16|.|TRBV11-2
ASSLGLGTRTANYGYT
>11|TRBJ2-1|TRBV7-2
ASSSPSVRGQF
>15|.|TRBV11-3
ASSGRDRGAGDNEQF
>11|.|TRBV27
ASSSAGSNEQF
>12|TRBJ1-6|TRBV7-2
ATHSGQYNSPLH
>11|TRBJ1-4|TRBV7-8
ASSLGVNEKLF
>17|TRBJ2-1|TRBV20-1
SARIPLAGGSHSYNEQF
>14|TRBJ2-1|TRBV7-3
ASSRTGLPPDNEQF
>12|.|TRBV11-2
ASSLTGNYNEQF
>11|TRBJ2-7|TRBV7-3
ASSTDRGHEQY
>10|.|TRBV27
ASKDGGETQY
>15|TRBJ2-1|TRBV28
ASSLSLTSGDYNEQF
>12|TRBJ1-5|TRBV6-6
ASSYREGDQPQH
>14|.|TRBV7-6
ASRPPSGAGVNEQF
>13|TRBJ2-5|TRBV7-6
ASSSNSGRLGTQY
>15|TRBJ1-1|TRBV7-6
ASVGPAGTGVNTEAF
>13|.|TRBV7-9
ASSLGGVPYNEQF
>13|TRBJ2-3|TRBV5-1
ASSRIADHTDTQY